This TCR beta chain was obtained from a study of shared clonotypes between healthy human individuals. The germline V gene has CDR1 SGHVS and CDR2 FQNEAQ. This CDR3 comprises 16 residues. V dropped 6 bases and J dropped 5; count of bases not matched to a gene: 11. Sequencing used immunoSEQ multiplex PCR; TCRdb keeps in-frame clones, though not all of them. In the table there are 2 million to 3 million clones, 80% to 95% of which are singletons. Sequenced material: naive CD4+ T cells from PBMCs. Described subset: CD45RA+ positively selected. The chain combines TRBV7-8 with TRBJ2-3, with 10 bases lining up with TRBD1. The sequence came from a man aged 18 to 35 in good health. Some clones in this sample may be carry-over from other donors' samples. CDR3: CASRPGRTGGRDTQYF. The CDR3 nucleotides are TGTGCCAGCAGACCGGGTAGGACAGGGGGTAGAGATACGCAGTATTTT.